One T cell receptor (beta chain) is described in this entry. Its antigen remains unknown. The sample belongs to a study of a mutant IDH1 vaccine in newly diagnosed glioma. Background on the study: In weeks 1, 3, 5, 7, 11, 15, 19 and 23, patients were immunized, eight times in all. Vaccines were begun 4-6 weeks after radiotherapy alone, or with temozolomide cycles.

Repertoires were generated with immunoSEQ multiplex PCR, while TCRdb's copy carries only in-frame clones and drops some. Among some 64,000 clones listed, about 88% were seen once. The CDR3 is 14 amino acids. Germline CDR1 LNHDA, CDR2 SQIVND (reference sequence). V dropped 7 bases and J dropped 8; count of bases not matched to a gene: 9. This sample's time point: week 11, during vaccination. Vaccination comprised doses that each held 300 ug of mutant IDH1 20-mer peptide, plus topical imiquimod. Study-wide results and caveats: Overall, 90% to 95% of patients had vaccine-induced immune responses.

The chain links TRBV19 to TRBJ2-1, with TRBD1 matching over 9 bases. Sequenced material: PBMCs, taken from a glioma patient whose treatment included an IDH1 peptide vaccine. This receptor was taken from a woman between 50 and 59 years old with glioma. The CDR3 spells CASKDRGTVDEQFF. In nucleotides, the CDR3 is TGTGCCAGTAAAGACAGGGGGACTGTCGATGAGCAGTTCTTC.